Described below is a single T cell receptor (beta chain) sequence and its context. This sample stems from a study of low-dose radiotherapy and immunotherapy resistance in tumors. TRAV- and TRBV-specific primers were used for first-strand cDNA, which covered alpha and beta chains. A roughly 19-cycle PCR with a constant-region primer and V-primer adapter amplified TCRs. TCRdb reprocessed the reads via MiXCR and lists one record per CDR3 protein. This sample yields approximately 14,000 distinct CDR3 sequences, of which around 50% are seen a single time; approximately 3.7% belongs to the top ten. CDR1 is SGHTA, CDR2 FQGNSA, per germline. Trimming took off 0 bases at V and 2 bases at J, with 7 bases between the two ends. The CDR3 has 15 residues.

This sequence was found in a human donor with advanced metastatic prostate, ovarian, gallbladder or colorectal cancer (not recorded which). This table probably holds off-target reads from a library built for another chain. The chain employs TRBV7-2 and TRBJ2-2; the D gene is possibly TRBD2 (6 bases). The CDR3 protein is CASSLAGGNTGELFF. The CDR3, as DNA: TGTGCCAGCAGCTTAGCGGGGGGTAACACCGGGGAGCTGTTTTTT.